Listed below are T cell receptor beta chains from one sample, sequenced in a study of cytomegalovirus exposure and HLA in healthy donors. The data were produced by immunoSEQ multiplex PCR, yet TCRdb's version contains in-frame clones alone and is incomplete. The table gives roughly 31,000 clones; the top ten clones make up less than 0.75% of it. The specimen sequenced was PBMCs. The receptors were sampled from a man aged 25 to 45 in good health and CMV-seronegative. Each CDR3 is given with its conserved first and last residue. D genes are given only for firm matches.

CDR3nt: TGCAGCGTTAGGACAGGGACCAACTCTGGAAACACCATATATTTT
CDR3aa: CSVRTGTNSGNTIYF
v_gene: TRBV29-1
j_gene: TRBJ1-3
d_gene: TRBD1

CDR3nt: TGTGCCAGCAGTTATAAAGGGGTCACTGAAGCTTTCTTT
CDR3aa: CASSYKGVTEAFF
v_gene: TRBV6-5
j_gene: TRBJ1-1
d_gene: -

CDR3nt: TGTGCCAGCAGCCCCCGAGGAAGCGGGTACAATGAGCAGTTCTTC
CDR3aa: CASSPRGSGYNEQFF
v_gene: TRBV13
j_gene: TRBJ2-1
d_gene: -

CDR3nt: TGTGCCAGCAGCTGGGTGGGACTAGGGGGGCATAATGAGCAGTTCTTC
CDR3aa: CASSWVGLGGHNEQFF
v_gene: TRBV5-4
j_gene: TRBJ2-1
d_gene: TRBD2

CDR3nt: TGTGCCAGCACCTACAGGGGCCTATACAATGAGCAGTTCTTC
CDR3aa: CASTYRGLYNEQFF
v_gene: TRBV6-5
j_gene: TRBJ2-1
d_gene: TRBD1

CDR3nt: TGTGCCAGCAGTCCGACAGGGACCTATGGCTACACCTTC
CDR3aa: CASSPTGTYGYTF
v_gene: TRBV25-1
j_gene: TRBJ1-2
d_gene: TRBD1

CDR3nt: TGTGCCAGCAGCCCGTACGGAGGGGAGCAGTTCTTC
CDR3aa: CASSPYGGEQFF
v_gene: TRBV25-1
j_gene: TRBJ2-1
d_gene: -

CDR3nt: TGTGCCAGTAAGCTGGGGCACGAGCAGTACTTC
CDR3aa: CASKLGHEQYF
v_gene: TRBV19
j_gene: TRBJ2-7
d_gene: -

CDR3nt: TGTGCCAGCAGCTTATTATCTTCCCTAGCGAGTACCATCTTAGACTTC
CDR3aa: CASSLLSSLASTILDF
v_gene: TRBV7-2
j_gene: TRBJ2-7
d_gene: -

CDR3nt: TGTGCCAGCAGTGAAAGGATATATAGCAATCAGCCTCAGCATTTT
CDR3aa: CASSERIYSNQPQHF
v_gene: TRBV6-1
j_gene: TRBJ1-5
d_gene: -

CDR3nt: TGCGCCAGCAGCTCTAACCTCCTACCGACAGGGGGAAAAGAGACCCAGTACTTC
CDR3aa: CASSSNLLPTGGKETQYF
v_gene: TRBV5-1
j_gene: TRBJ2-5
d_gene: TRBD1

CDR3nt: TGTGCCAGCAGCTTAGCTGGGACAGGGAGCTACGAGCAGTACTTC
CDR3aa: CASSLAGTGSYEQYF
v_gene: TRBV7-8
j_gene: TRBJ2-7
d_gene: TRBD1

CDR3nt: TGTGCCAGCTCACCAGGTGAAAGCGACTATGGCTACACCTTC
CDR3aa: CASSPGESDYGYTF
v_gene: TRBV18
j_gene: TRBJ1-2
d_gene: -

CDR3nt: TGTGCCAGCTCACCGTGGGGAGAAGATACGCAGTATTTT
CDR3aa: CASSPWGEDTQYF
v_gene: TRBV18
j_gene: TRBJ2-3
d_gene: -

CDR3nt: TGTGCCAGCAGCCTCACAGGGCCTGTCGGAAAACTGTTTTTT
CDR3aa: CASSLTGPVGKLFF
v_gene: TRBV6-5
j_gene: TRBJ1-4
d_gene: -

CDR3nt: TGTGCCTGGAGTAGGGGATTCTACGGCTACACCTTC
CDR3aa: CAWSRGFYGYTF
v_gene: TRBV30
j_gene: TRBJ1-2
d_gene: -

CDR3nt: TGTGCCAGCAGTGGGCGGGGGGGACCAACGATGGATACGCAGTATTTT
CDR3aa: CASSGRGGPTMDTQYF
v_gene: TRBV6-1
j_gene: TRBJ2-3
d_gene: TRBD2

CDR3nt: TGTGCCAGCAGCGGAAACATGACAGATCTACACTCTGGGGCCAACGTCCTGACTTTC
CDR3aa: CASSGNMTDLHSGANVLTF
v_gene: TRBV9
j_gene: TRBJ2-6
d_gene: -

CDR3nt: TGTGCCAGCAGCCCCCAAGGGGGCGGTTATGGCTACACCTTC
CDR3aa: CASSPQGGGYGYTF
v_gene: TRBV7-3
j_gene: TRBJ1-2
d_gene: TRBD1

CDR3nt: TGTGCCAGCAGTTACTCGGGACAGGCCTACAATGAGCAGTTCTTC
CDR3aa: CASSYSGQAYNEQFF
v_gene: TRBV6-5
j_gene: TRBJ2-1
d_gene: TRBD1

CDR3nt: TGTGCCAGCAGCCGCCGGGACAGGCACGAGCAGTACTTC
CDR3aa: CASSRRDRHEQYF
v_gene: TRBV7-2
j_gene: TRBJ2-7
d_gene: TRBD1

CDR3nt: TGCGCCAGCAGCTTGGCAAGGACGGGGAGATCCGGGGAGCTGTTTTTT
CDR3aa: CASSLARTGRSGELFF
v_gene: TRBV5-1
j_gene: TRBJ2-2
d_gene: -

CDR3nt: TGTGCCAGCAGCTTAAATCGGGGGGCGGTCACTGAAGCTTTCTTT
CDR3aa: CASSLNRGAVTEAFF
v_gene: TRBV7-9
j_gene: TRBJ1-1
d_gene: -

CDR3nt: TGTGCCAGCGCCCTCCCGGGGCAGCCCCAGCATTTT
CDR3aa: CASALPGQPQHF
v_gene: TRBV27
j_gene: TRBJ1-5
d_gene: -

CDR3nt: TGTGCCAGCTCAGACAGGGGGACTAATGAAAAACTGTTTTTT
CDR3aa: CASSDRGTNEKLFF
v_gene: TRBV18
j_gene: TRBJ1-4
d_gene: TRBD1

CDR3nt: TGTGCCAGCAGTTTATCCCCCGAGACGTGGTCCGGGGAAAAACTGTTTTTT
CDR3aa: CASSLSPETWSGEKLFF
v_gene: TRBV28
j_gene: TRBJ1-4
d_gene: -

CDR3nt: TGTGCCTGGACAGCGGCGGGTAGAAGCGGGGGGGCTAGCGGGGAGCTGTTTTTT
CDR3aa: CAWTAAGRSGGASGELFF
v_gene: TRBV30
j_gene: TRBJ2-2
d_gene: TRBD2

CDR3nt: TGTGCCAGCAGTGACGGAACAGGGGGCGTTGAAAAACTGTTTTTT
CDR3aa: CASSDGTGGVEKLFF
v_gene: TRBV2
j_gene: TRBJ1-4
d_gene: TRBD1

CDR3nt: TGTGCCAGCATGAGCAGACACGTGTCTACGTCGACAGATACGCAGTATTTT
CDR3aa: CASMSRHVSTSTDTQYF
v_gene: TRBV5-2
j_gene: TRBJ2-3
d_gene: -

CDR3nt: TGTGCCAGCAGCCGAGTTAACCGGGAGACCCAGTACTTC
CDR3aa: CASSRVNRETQYF
v_gene: TRBV6-5
j_gene: TRBJ2-5
d_gene: -

CDR3nt: TGTGCCAGCTCACCGCTAGCGGGAGAGCTGGGCTCCTACGAGCAGTACTTC
CDR3aa: CASSPLAGELGSYEQYF
v_gene: TRBV18
j_gene: TRBJ2-7
d_gene: TRBD2